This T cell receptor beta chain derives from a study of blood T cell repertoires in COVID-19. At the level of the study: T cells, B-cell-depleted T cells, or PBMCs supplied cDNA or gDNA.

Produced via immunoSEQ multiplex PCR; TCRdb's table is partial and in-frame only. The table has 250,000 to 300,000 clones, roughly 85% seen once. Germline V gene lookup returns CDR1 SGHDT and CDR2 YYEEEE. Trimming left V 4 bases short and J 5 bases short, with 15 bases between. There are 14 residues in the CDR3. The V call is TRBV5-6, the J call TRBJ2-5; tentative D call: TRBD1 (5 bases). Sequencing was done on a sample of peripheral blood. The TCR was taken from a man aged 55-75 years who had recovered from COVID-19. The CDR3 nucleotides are TGTGCCAGCAGCGCAGGGCTTAGTGCGGAGACCCAGTACTTC. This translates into CASSAGLSAETQYF.